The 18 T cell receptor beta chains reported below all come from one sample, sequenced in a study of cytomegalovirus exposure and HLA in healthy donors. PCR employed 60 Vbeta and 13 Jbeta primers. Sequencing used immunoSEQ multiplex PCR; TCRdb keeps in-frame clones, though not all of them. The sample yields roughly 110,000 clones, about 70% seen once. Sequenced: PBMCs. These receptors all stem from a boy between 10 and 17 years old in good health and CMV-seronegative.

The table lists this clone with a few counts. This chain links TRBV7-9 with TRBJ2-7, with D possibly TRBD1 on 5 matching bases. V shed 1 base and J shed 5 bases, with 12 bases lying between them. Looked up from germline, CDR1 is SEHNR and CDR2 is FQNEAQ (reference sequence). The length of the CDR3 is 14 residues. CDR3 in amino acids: CASSLVRAWDEQYF. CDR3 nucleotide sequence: TGTGCCAGCAGCTTAGTCAGGGCTTGGGACGAGCAGTACTTC.

CDR3 coding DNA: TGTGCCAGCAGCCTCACAGGGGAGAATGGCTACACCTTC. Protein: CASSLTGENGYTF. The genes are TRBV5-6 and TRBJ1-2; TRBD1 matches 7 bases. The CDR3 runs 13 residues. The V segment lost 4 bases and the J segment 6 bases; nucleotides outside the gene matches: 6. Germline CDR1 reads SGHDT; CDR2 reads YYEEEE.

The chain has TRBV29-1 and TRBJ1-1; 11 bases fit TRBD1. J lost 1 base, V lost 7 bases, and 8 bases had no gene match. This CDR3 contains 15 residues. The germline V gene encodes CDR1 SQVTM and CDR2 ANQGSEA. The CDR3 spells CSGLGQGAGNTEAFF. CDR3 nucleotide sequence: TGCAGCGGCCTCGGACAGGGGGCGGGGAACACTGAAGCTTTCTTT.

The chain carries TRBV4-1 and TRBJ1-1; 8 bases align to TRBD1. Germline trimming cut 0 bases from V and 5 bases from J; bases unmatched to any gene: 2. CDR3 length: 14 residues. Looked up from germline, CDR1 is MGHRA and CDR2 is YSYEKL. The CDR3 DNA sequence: TGCGCCAGCAGCCAAGAACAGGGGGAGACTGAAGCTTTCTTT. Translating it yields CASSQEQGETEAFF.

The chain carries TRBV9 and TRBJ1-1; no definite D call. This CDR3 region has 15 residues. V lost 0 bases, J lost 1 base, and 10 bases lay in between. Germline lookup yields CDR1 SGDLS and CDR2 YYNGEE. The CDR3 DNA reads TGTGCCAGCAGCGTAGTTTCGACACCGAACACTGAAGCTTTCTTT. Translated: CASSVVSTPNTEAFF.

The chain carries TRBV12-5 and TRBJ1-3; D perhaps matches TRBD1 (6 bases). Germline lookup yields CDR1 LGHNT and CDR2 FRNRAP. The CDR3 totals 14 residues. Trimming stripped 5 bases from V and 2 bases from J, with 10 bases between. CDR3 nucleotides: TGTGCTAGTGGTGCTTCAGGGGCTGGAAACACCATATATTTT. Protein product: CASGASGAGNTIYF. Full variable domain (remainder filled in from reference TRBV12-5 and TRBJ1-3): DARVTQTPRHKVTEMGQEVTMRCQPILGHNTVFWYRQTMMQGLELLAYFRNRAPLDDSGMPKDRFSAEMPDATLATLKIQPSEPRDSAVYFCASGASGAGNTIYFGEGSWLTVV.

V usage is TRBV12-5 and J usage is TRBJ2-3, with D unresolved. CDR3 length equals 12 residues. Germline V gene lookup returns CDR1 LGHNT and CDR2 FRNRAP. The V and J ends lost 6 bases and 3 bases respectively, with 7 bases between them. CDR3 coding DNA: TGTGCTAGTGGCCCCCGGACAGATACGCAGTATTTT. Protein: CASGPRTDTQYF.

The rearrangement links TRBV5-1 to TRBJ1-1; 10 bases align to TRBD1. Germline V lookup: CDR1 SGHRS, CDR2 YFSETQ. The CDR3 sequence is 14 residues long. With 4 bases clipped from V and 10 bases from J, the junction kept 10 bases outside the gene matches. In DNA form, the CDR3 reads TGCGCCAGCAGCCCCGGGACAGGGGCCGTGAGAGCTTTCTTT. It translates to CASSPGTGAVRAFF.

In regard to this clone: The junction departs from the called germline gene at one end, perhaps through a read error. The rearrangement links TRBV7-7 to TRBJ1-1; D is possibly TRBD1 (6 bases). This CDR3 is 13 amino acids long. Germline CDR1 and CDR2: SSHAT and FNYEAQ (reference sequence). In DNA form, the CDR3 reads TGTGCTAGCAGCAAGGACAGTTACACTGAAGCTTTCTTT. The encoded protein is CASSKDSYTEAFF.

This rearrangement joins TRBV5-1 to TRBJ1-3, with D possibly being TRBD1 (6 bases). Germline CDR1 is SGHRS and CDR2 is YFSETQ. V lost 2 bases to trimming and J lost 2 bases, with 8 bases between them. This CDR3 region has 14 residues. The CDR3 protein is CASSLGGAGNTIYF. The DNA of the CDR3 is TGCGCCAGCAGCTTAGGGGGAGCTGGAAACACCATATATTTT.

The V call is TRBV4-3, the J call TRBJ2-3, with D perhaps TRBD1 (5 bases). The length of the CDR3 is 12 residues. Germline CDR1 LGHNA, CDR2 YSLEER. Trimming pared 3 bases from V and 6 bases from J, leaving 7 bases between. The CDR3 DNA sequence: TGCGCCAGCAGCCAGGGGCAGGATACGCAGTATTTT. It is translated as CASSQGQDTQYF.

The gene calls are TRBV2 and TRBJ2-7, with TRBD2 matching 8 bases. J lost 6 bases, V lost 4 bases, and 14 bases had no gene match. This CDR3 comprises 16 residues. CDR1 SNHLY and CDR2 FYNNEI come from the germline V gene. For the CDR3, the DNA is TGTGCCAGCAGTGTTCCGGCGGGAGGAGGGACCTCCGAGCAGTACTTC. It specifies CASSVPAGGGTSEQYF.

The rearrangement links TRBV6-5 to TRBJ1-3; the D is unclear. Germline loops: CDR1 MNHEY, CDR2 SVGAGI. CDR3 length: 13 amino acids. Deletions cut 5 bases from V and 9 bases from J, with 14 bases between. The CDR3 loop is CASSTAKFGTIYF. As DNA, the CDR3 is TGTGCCAGCAGTACCGCTAAGTTTGGCACCATATATTTT.

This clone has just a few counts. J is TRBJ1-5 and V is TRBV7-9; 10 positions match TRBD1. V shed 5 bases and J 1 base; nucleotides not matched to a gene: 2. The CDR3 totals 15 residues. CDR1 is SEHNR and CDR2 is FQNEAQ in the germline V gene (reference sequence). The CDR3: CASSTGQGSNQPQHF. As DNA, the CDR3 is TGTGCCAGCAGCACGGGACAGGGGAGCAATCAGCCCCAGCATTTT.

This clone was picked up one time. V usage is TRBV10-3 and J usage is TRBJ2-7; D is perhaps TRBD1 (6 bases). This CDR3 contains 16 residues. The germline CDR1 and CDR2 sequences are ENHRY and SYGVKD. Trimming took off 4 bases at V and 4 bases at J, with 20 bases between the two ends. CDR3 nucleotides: TGTGCCATCAGTGGTTACTCAGGGGCAGGGGAGTACGAGCAGTACTTC. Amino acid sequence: CAISGYSGAGEYEQYF.

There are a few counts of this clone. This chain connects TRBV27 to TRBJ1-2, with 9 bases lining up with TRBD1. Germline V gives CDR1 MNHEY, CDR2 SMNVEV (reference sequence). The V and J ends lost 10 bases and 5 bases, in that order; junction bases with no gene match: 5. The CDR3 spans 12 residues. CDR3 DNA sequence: TGTGCCACCCTGGACAGGGGTTATGGCTACACCTTC. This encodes CATLDRGYGYTF.

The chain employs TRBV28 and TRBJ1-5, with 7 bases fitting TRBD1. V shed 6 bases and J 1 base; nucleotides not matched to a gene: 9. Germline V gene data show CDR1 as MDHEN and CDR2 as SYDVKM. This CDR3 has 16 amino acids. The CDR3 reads CASRPTGYRSNQPQHF. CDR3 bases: TGTGCCAGCAGACCGACAGGGTATCGGAGCAATCAGCCCCAGCATTTT. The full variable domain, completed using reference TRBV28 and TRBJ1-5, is DVKVTQSSRYLVKRTGEKVFLECVQDMDHENMFWYRQDPGLGLRLIYFSYDVKMKEKGDIPEGYSVSREKKERFSLILESASTNQTSMYLCASRPTGYRSNQPQHFGDGTRLSIL.

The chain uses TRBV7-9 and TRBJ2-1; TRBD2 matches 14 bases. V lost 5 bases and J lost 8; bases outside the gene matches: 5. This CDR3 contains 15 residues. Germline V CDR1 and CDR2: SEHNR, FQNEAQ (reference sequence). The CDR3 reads CASSGGLAGADEQFF. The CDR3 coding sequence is TGTGCCAGCAGCGGGGGACTAGCGGGAGCCGATGAGCAGTTCTTC.